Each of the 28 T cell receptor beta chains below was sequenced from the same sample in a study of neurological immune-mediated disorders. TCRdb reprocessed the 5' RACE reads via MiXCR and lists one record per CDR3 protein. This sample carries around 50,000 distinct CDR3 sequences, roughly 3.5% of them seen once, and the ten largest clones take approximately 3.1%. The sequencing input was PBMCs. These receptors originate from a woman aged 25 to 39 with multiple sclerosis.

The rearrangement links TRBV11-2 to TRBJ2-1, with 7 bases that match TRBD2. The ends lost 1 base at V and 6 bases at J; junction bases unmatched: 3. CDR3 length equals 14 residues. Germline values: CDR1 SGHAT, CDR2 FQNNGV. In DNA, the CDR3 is TGTGCCAGCAGCTTAGGGCGGGAGTTCAATGAGCAGTTCTTC. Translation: CASSLGREFNEQFF.

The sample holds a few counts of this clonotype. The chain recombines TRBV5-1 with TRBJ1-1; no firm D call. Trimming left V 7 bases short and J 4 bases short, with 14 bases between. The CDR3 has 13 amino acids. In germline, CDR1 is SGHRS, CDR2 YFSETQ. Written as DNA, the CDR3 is TGCGCCAGCCAGGATACTGGAGGCACTGAAGCTTTCTTT. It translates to CASQDTGGTEAFF. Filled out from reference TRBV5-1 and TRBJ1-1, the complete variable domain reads KAGVTQTPRYLIKTRGQQVTLSCSPISGHRSVSWYQQTPGQGLQFLFEYFSETQRNKGNFPGRFSGRQFSNSRSEMNVSTLELGDSALYLCASQDTGGTEAFFGQGTRLTVV.

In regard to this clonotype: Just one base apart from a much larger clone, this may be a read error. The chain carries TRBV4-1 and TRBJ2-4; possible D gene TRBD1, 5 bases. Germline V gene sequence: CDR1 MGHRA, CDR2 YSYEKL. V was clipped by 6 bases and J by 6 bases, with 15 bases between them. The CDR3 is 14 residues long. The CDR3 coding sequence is TGCGCCAGCAGGGGATGGGAAAGGGGAAACATTCAGTACTTC. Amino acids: CASRGWERGNIQYF.

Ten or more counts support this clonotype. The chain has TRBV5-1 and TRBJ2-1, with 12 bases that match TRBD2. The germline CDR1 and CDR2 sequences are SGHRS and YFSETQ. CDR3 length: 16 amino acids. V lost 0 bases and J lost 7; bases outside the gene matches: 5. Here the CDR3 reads CASSLEVTSGRNEQFF. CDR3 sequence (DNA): TGCGCCAGCAGCTTGGAAGTGACTAGCGGGAGAAATGAGCAGTTCTTC.

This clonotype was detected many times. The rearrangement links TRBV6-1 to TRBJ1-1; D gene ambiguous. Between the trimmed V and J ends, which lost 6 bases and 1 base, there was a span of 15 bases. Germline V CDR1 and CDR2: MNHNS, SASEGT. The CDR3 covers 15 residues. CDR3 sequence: CASSLRRVGNTEAFF. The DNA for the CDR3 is TGTGCCAGCAGCCTCCGGCGAGTTGGGAACACTGAAGCTTTCTTT.

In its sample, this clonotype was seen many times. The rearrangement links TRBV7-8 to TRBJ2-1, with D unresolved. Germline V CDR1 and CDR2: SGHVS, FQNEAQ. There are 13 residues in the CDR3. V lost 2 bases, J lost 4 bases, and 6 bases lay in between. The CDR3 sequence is CASSLNVYNEQFF. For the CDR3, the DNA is TGTGCCAGCAGCTTAAACGTTTACAATGAGCAGTTCTTC.

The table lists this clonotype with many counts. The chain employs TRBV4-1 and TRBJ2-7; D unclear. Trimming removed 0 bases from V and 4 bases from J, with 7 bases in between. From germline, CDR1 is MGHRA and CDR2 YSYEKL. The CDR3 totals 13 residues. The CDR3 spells CASSQDGQYEQYF. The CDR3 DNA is TGCGCCAGCAGCCAAGATGGGCAGTACGAGCAGTACTTC.

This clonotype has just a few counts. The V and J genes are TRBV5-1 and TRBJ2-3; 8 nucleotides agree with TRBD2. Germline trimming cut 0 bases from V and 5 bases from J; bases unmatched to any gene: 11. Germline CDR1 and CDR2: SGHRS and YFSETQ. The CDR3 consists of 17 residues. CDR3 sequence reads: CASSLANSGLVGDTQYF. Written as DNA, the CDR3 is TGCGCCAGCAGCTTGGCCAACTCGGGACTAGTGGGAGATACGCAGTATTTT.

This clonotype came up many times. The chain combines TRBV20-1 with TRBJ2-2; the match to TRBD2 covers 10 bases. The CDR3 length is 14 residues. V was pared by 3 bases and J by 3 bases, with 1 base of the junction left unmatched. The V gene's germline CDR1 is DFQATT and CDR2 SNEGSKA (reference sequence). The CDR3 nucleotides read TGCAGTGCTAGCGGGACTAGCGACACCGGGGAGCTGTTTTTT. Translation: CSASGTSDTGELFF.

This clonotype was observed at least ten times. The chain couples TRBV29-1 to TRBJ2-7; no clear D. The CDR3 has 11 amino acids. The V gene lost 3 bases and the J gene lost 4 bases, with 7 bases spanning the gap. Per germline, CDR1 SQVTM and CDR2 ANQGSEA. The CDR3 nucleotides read TGCAGCGTTGAGGCTCAATACGAGCAGTACTTC. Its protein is CSVEAQYEQYF.

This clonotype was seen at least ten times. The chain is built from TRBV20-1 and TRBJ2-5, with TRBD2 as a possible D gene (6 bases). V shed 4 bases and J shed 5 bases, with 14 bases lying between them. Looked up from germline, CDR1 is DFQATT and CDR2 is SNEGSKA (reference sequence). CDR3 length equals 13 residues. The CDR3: CSAMEGLWETQYF. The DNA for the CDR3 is TGCAGTGCTATGGAGGGGCTGTGGGAGACCCAGTACTTC.

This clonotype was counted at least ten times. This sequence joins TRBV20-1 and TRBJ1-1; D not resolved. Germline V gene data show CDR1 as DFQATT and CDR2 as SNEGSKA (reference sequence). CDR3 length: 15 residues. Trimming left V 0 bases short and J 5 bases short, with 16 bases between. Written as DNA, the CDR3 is TGCAGTGCTAGAGATTTAAGACATATTGGGACTGAAGCTTTCTTT. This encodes CSARDLRHIGTEAFF.

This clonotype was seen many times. The CDR3 here is CASSSQQKSTDTQYF. The DNA for the CDR3 is TGCGCCAGCAGCTCTCAACAGAAAAGCACAGATACGCAGTATTTT. The chain combines TRBV5-1 with TRBJ2-3, with D unresolved. This CDR3 comprises 15 residues. The V gene lost 3 bases and the J gene lost 0 bases, with 11 bases spanning the gap. Germline CDR1 is SGHRS and CDR2 is YFSETQ.

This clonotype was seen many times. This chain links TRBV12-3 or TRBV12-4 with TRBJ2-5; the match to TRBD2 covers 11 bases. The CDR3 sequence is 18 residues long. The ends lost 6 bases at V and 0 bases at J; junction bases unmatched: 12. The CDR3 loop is CASSLGQPGLADQETQYF. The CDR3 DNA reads TGTGCCAGCAGCTTGGGACAGCCGGGACTAGCGGACCAAGAGACCCAGTACTTC.

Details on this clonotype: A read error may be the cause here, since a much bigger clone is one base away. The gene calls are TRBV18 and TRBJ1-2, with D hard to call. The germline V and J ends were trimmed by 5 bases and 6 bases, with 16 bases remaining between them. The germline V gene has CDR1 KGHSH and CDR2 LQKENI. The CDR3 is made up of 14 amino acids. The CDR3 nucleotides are TGTGCCAGCTCATCAGAACCCTCCTGGGATGGCTACACCTTC. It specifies CASSSEPSWDGYTF.

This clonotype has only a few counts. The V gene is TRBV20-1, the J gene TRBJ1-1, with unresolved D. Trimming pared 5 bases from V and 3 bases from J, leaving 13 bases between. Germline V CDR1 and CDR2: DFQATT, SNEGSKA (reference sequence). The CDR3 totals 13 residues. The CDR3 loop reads CSAGGKSDTEAFF. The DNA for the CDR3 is TGCAGTGCTGGAGGAAAATCAGACACTGAAGCTTTCTTT.

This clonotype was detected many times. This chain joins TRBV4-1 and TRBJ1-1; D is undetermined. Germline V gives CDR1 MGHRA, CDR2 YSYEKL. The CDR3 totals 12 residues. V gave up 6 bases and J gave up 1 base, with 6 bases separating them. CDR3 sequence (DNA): TGCGCCAGCAGTCCTGGGAACACTGAAGCTTTCTTT. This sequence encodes CASSPGNTEAFF.

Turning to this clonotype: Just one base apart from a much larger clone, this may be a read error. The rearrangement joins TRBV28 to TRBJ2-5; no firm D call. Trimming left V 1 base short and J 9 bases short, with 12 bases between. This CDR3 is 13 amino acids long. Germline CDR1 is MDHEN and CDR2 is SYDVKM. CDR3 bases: TGTGCCAGCAGTTTATTAAAGGCCCAGGCCCAGTACTTC. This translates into CASSLLKAQAQYF.

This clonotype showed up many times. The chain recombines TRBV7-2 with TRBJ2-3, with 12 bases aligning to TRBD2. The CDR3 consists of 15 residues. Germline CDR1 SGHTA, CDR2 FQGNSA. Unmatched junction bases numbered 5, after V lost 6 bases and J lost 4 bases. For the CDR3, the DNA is TGTGCCAGCAGTGCTAGCGGGAGGGGGCCAGATACGCAGTATTTT. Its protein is CASSASGRGPDTQYF.

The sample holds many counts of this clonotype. The CDR3 DNA follows: TGCAGTGCTAGTTTGCTGATGGCGAACACTGAAGCTTTCTTT. Translated: CSASLLMANTEAFF. V and J are TRBV20-1 and TRBJ1-1; no definite D call. There are 14 residues in the CDR3. Trimming took 3 bases from V and 1 from J, leaving 12 bases between them. Germline V gives CDR1 DFQATT, CDR2 SNEGSKA (reference sequence).

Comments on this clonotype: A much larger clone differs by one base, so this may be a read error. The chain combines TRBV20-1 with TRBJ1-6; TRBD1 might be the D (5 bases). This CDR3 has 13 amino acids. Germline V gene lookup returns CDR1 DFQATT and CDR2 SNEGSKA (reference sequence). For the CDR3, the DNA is TGCAGTGCGAGGTGGGGGGATAATTCACCCCTCAACTTT. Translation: CSARWGDNSPLNF.

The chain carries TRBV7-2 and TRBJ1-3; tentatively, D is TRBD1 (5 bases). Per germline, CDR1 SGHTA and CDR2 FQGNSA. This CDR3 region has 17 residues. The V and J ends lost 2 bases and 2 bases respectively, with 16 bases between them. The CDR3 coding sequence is TGTGCCAGCAGCTTAACAGGTCCGGGGATCGCTGGAAACACCATATATTTT. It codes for CASSLTGPGIAGNTIYF.

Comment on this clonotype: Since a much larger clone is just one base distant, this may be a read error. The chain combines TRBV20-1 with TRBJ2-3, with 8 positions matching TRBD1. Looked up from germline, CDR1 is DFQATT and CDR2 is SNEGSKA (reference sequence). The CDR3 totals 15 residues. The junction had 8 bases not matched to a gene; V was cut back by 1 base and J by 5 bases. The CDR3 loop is CSARGQGLGIDTQYF. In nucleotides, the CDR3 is TGCAGTGCTAGAGGACAGGGGTTGGGCATAGATACGCAGTATTTT.

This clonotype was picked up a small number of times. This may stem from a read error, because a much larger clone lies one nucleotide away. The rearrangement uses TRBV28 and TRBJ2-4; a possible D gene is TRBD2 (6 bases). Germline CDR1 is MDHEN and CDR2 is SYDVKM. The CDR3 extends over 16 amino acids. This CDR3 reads CASRPGTPGAKKIQYF. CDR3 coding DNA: TGTGCCAGCAGACCCGGGACTCCCGGAGCAAAAAAAATTCAGTACTTC.

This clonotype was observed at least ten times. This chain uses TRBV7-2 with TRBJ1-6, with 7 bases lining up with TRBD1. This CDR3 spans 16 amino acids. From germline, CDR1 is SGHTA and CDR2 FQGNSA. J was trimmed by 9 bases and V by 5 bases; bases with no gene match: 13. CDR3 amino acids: CASSPGQDRSSSPLHF. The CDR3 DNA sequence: TGTGCCAGCAGCCCAGGACAGGATCGGTCTAGTTCACCCCTCCACTTT.

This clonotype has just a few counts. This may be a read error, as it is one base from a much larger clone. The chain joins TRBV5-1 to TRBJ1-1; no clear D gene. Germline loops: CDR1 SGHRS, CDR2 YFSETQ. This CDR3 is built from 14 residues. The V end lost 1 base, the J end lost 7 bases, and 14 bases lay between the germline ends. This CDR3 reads CASSLYATSGEAFF. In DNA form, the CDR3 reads TGCGCCAGCAGCTTGTACGCGACCAGCGGTGAAGCTTTCTTT. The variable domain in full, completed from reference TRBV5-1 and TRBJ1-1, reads KAGVTQTPRYLIKTRGQQVTLSCSPISGHRSVSWYQQTPGQGLQFLFEYFSETQRNKGNFPGRFSGRQFSNSRSEMNVSTLELGDSALYLCASSLYATSGEAFFGQGTRLTVV.

The CDR3 DNA is TGTGCCAGTGGGGACAGGGACTATGAGCAGTTCTTC. Amino acids: CASGDRDYEQFF. The genes are TRBV19 and TRBJ2-1; 9 positions match TRBD1. V was pared by 8 bases and J by 8 bases, with 4 bases of the junction left unmatched. CDR1 and CDR2 from the germline V gene are LNHDA and SQIVND (reference sequence). This CDR3 is built from 12 residues.

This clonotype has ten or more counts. The CDR3 bases are TGCAGTGCTAGACCCGGGGGGAACACCGGGGAGCTGTTTTTT. This encodes CSARPGGNTGELFF. The V gene is TRBV20-1, the J gene TRBJ2-2; perhaps TRBD2 as D (6 bases). Germline-derived CDR1 and CDR2 are DFQATT and SNEGSKA (reference sequence). Trimming left V 2 bases short and J 1 base short, with 8 bases between. The CDR3 has 14 residues.